These 22 T cell receptor beta chains came from one sample sequenced in a study of blood T cells in healthy people across ages (dated by TCRdb to about 2015). The protocol used for the library was 5' RACE. The sequencer was an Illumina HiSeq 2500. A second PCR of about 6 to 11 cycles was run with a J-beta primer mix and a sample-barcoded 5' primer. In-frame beta chains were kept once TCRdb had trimmed the public reads at Q25 with fastp and called clones with MiXCR. Rows are combined by CDR3 protein, so each entry shows the most common genes and DNA. Recorded for this sample are a few hundred thousand distinct CDR3 sequences; 25% to 30% of them occurred a single time. The ten largest clones take up under 20% of the sample. Input material: blood. These receptors were obtained from a woman between 65 and 79 years old in good health.

This clonotype was seen a handful of times. The chain carries TRBV7-9 and TRBJ2-1, with D possibly being TRBD1 (6 bases). V lost 4 bases and J lost 0, with 13 bases in between. The CDR3 spans 16 residues. CDR1 is SEHNR, CDR2 FQNEAQ, per germline (reference sequence). The CDR3 DNA reads TGTGCCAGCAGCTGGTTTCAGGGGAGCTCCTACAATGAGCAGTTCTTC. This codes for CASSWFQGSSYNEQFF. The full variable domain, its missing parts supplied by reference TRBV7-9 and TRBJ2-1, is DTGVSQNPRHKITKRGQNVTFRCDPISEHNRLYWYRQTLGQGPEFLTYFQNEAQLEKSRLLSDRFSAERPKGSFSTLEIQRTEQGDSAMYLCASSWFQGSSYNEQFFGPGTRLTVL.

This clonotype was recorded only once. This rearrangement joins TRBV6-5 to TRBJ2-1; no reliable D call. V dropped 6 bases and J dropped 2 bases, with 11 bases sitting between them. The CDR3 is 14 residues long. CDR1 is MNHEY, CDR2 SVGAGI, per germline. The CDR3 spells CASSLRRPYNEQFF. Here the CDR3 DNA reads TGTGCCAGCAGCCTAAGACGGCCCTACAATGAGCAGTTCTTC.

This rearrangement joins TRBV20-1 to TRBJ2-1; maybe TRBD2 (6 bases). The germline V gene has CDR1 DFQATT and CDR2 SNEGSKA (reference sequence). CDR3 length: 12 residues. Trimming left V 6 bases short and J 15 bases short, with 21 bases between. The CDR3 nucleotides read TGCAGTGCCCAGATCTGGGGGGAACAACTGTTCTTC. Translating it yields CSAQIWGEQLFF.

The J gene is TRBJ1-1, the V gene TRBV2; D perhaps matches TRBD1 (5 bases). The CDR3 has 14 amino acids. Germline V gene data show CDR1 as SNHLY and CDR2 as FYNNEI. V was pared by 10 bases and J by 4 bases, with 19 bases between. CDR3 region: CATLRGADGTEAFF. Written as DNA, the CDR3 is TGTGCCACCCTAAGAGGGGCGGATGGCACTGAAGCTTTCTTT. Looking up the rest from reference TRBV2 and TRBJ1-1 gives the full variable domain: EPEVTQTPSHQVTQMGQEVILRCVPISNHLYFYWYRQILGQKVEFLVSFYNNEISEKSEIFDDQFSVERPDGSNFTLKIRSTKLEDSAMYFCATLRGADGTEAFFGQGTRLTVV.

The gene calls are TRBV20-1 and TRBJ1-4, with 10 bases fitting TRBD1. The germline gives CDR1 DFQATT, CDR2 SNEGSKA (reference sequence). The CDR3 is 18 residues long. The CDR3 DNA follows: TGCAGCGCCCTGGGACAGGGGACTTGGGGGGCCAACAATGAAAAACTGTTTTTT. Amino acid sequence: CSALGQGTWGANNEKLFF.

This clonotype has a count of ten or more. This sequence joins TRBV7-8 and TRBJ1-2; no reliable D call. In germline, CDR1 is SGHVS, CDR2 FQNEAQ. Between the trimmed V and J ends, which lost 5 bases and 7 bases, there was a span of 11 bases. The CDR3 has 12 residues. The CDR3 DNA follows: TGTGCCAGCAGCCTAGACACGCGTGGCTACACCTTC. Its protein is CASSLDTRGYTF.

This clonotype turned up a few times. The J gene is TRBJ1-1, the V gene TRBV25-1, with D maybe TRBD1 (6 bases). Germline V gene data show CDR1 as MGHDK and CDR2 as SYGVNS. The ends were cut back, 4 bases at V and 4 bases at J, with 13 bases in the middle. CDR3 size: 14 residues. CDR3 nucleotides: TGTGCCAGCAGTGTAGCCGGGGGCCTCACTGAAGCTTTCTTT. Encoded protein: CASSVAGGLTEAFF.

This clonotype was counted only a few times. The chain carries TRBV10-3 and TRBJ1-2, with no clear D. Germline lookup yields CDR1 ENHRY and CDR2 SYGVKD. The germline V and J ends were trimmed by 5 bases and 2 bases, with 12 bases remaining between them. This CDR3 has 14 residues. CDR3 coding DNA: TGTGCCATCAGTTCCTCCGGGCTAAACTATGGCTACACCTTC. As protein: CAISSSGLNYGYTF.

The J gene is TRBJ1-2, the V gene TRBV6-6; D might be TRBD1 (6 bases). This CDR3 spans 14 amino acids. CDR1 is MNHNY, CDR2 SVGAGI, per germline (reference sequence). V shed 0 bases and J shed 5 bases, with 10 bases lying between them. The CDR3 is CASSYSDSAYGYTF. The CDR3 region has the DNA TGTGCCAGCAGTTACTCGGACAGTGCTTATGGCTACACCTTC.

The chain employs TRBV3-1 and TRBJ2-1; D uncertain. The CDR3 spans 13 residues. In germline, CDR1 is LGHDT, CDR2 YNNKEL (reference sequence). V was shortened by 4 bases and J by 5 bases, with 9 bases between the two germline ends. The CDR3 DNA reads as TGTGCCAGCAGCCTACACGGCGACAATGAGCAGTTCTTC. Its protein is CASSLHGDNEQFF.

The J gene is TRBJ2-3, the V gene TRBV7-2, with 7 nucleotides matching TRBD2. This CDR3 region has 15 residues. V lost 1 base and J lost 6; bases outside the gene matches: 7. Germline-derived CDR1 and CDR2 are SGHTA and FQGNSA. The CDR3 region is CASSLVGAGVDTQYF. In DNA form, the CDR3 reads TGTGCCAGCAGCTTAGTCGGCGCGGGAGTGGATACGCAGTATTTT.

This clonotype was observed at least ten times. V is TRBV10-3 and J is TRBJ2-7; 8 bases match TRBD1. The end of the DNA fits TRBJ2-1 better, so the J call may be wrong. CDR1 is ENHRY and CDR2 is SYGVKD in the germline V gene. This CDR3 has 13 residues. For the CDR3, the DNA is TGTGCCATCAGTGAACAGGGGGGAAATGAGCAGTTCTTC. As protein: CAISEQGGNEQFF.

J is TRBJ1-2 and V is TRBV10-3; no reliable D call. The V and J ends lost 0 bases and 2 bases respectively, with 10 bases between them. The CDR3 is made up of 15 amino acids. CDR1 and CDR2 (germline): ENHRY, SYGVKD. CDR3 sequence: CAISESVGGNYGYTF. CDR3 coding DNA: TGTGCCATCAGTGAGTCAGTAGGAGGCAACTATGGCTACACCTTC.

This clonotype came up once. V gene TRBV5-1 combines with J gene TRBJ2-3, with a tentative D call TRBD2 (7 bases). The CDR3 totals 16 residues. CDR1 and CDR2 from the germline V gene are SGHRS and YFSETQ. V was cut by 1 base and J by 0 bases, with 12 bases left in between. CDR3 sequence reads: CASSLWKGGSTDTQYF. CDR3 sequence (DNA): TGCGCCAGCAGCTTGTGGAAGGGGGGGAGCACAGATACGCAGTATTTT. The variable domain in full, completed from reference TRBV5-1 and TRBJ2-3, reads KAGVTQTPRYLIKTRGQQVTLSCSPISGHRSVSWYQQTPGQGLQFLFEYFSETQRNKGNFPGRFSGRQFSNSRSEMNVSTLELGDSALYLCASSLWKGGSTDTQYFGPGTRLTVL.

This clonotype was seen only a few times. The genes are TRBV7-2 and TRBJ2-5; maybe TRBD2 (5 bases). The J call is uncertain, as TRBJ2-7 better fits the DNA end. Germline-derived CDR1 and CDR2 are SGHTA and FQGNSA. This CDR3 is built from 13 residues. CDR3 sequence reads: CASRGPRGYEQYF. CDR3 nucleotide sequence: TGTGCCAGCAGAGGCCCACGGGGATACGAGCAGTACTTC.

V is TRBV5-1 and J is TRBJ2-3; 11 bases are shared with TRBD1. With 4 bases clipped from V and 8 bases from J, the junction kept 6 bases outside the gene matches. The CDR3 totals 14 residues. CDR1 and CDR2 from the germline V gene are SGHRS and YFSETQ. As DNA, the CDR3 is TGCGCCAGCAGCCCCGGGACAGGGGGTTTTACGCAGTATTTT. This sequence encodes CASSPGTGGFTQYF. Full variable domain (remainder filled in from reference TRBV5-1 and TRBJ2-3): KAGVTQTPRYLIKTRGQQVTLSCSPISGHRSVSWYQQTPGQGLQFLFEYFSETQRNKGNFPGRFSGRQFSNSRSEMNVSTLELGDSALYLCASSPGTGGFTQYFGPGTRLTVL.

V is TRBV5-1 and J is TRBJ2-3; no clear D gene. The CDR3 covers 13 residues. The germline V and J ends were trimmed by 3 bases and 2 bases, with 7 bases remaining between them. Germline CDR1 and CDR2: SGHRS and YFSETQ. The DNA of the CDR3 is TGCGCCAGCAGCTCGGTACCCACAGATACGCAGTATTTT. It translates to CASSSVPTDTQYF.

This clonotype was found a few times. V gene TRBV6-6 combines with J gene TRBJ2-7; TRBD2 matches 7 bases. V shed 11 bases and J 4 bases; nucleotides not matched to a gene: 14. The CDR3 runs to 14 residues. Germline V gene data show CDR1 as MNHNY and CDR2 as SVGAGI (reference sequence). CDR3 residues: CAGQRLAGSYEQYF. CDR3 DNA sequence: TGTGCCGGCCAGCGACTAGCCGGATCGTACGAGCAGTACTTC.

The gene calls are TRBV23-1 and TRBJ2-5; TRBD1 agrees at 10 bases. The tail of the sequence fits TRBJ2-7 better, so the J call may be wrong. TRBV23-1 counts as an open reading frame of uncertain function. The CDR3 covers 14 residues. CDR3 nucleotides: TGCGCCAGCAGTCAATACGGACAGGGGGGCGAGCAGTACTTC. This gives the protein CASSQYGQGGEQYF.

The rearrangement uses TRBV7-2 and TRBJ1-1; D unresolved. V was cut by 5 bases and J by 4 bases, with 11 bases left in between. The germline gives CDR1 SGHTA, CDR2 FQGNSA. CDR3 length: 13 amino acids. CDR3: CASSPSGRTEAFF. The DNA of the CDR3 is TGTGCCAGCAGCCCATCGGGCCGCACTGAAGCTTTCTTT.

CDR3 protein: CSARAPAQGETEAFF. The CDR3, as DNA: TGCAGTGCTAGAGCGCCGGCCCAGGGGGAAACTGAAGCTTTCTTT. The chain links TRBV20-1 to TRBJ1-1; 7 positions match TRBD1. This CDR3 comprises 15 residues. The V gene's germline CDR1 is DFQATT and CDR2 SNEGSKA (reference sequence). V trimming: 1 base; J trimming: 5 bases; junction bases outside the gene matches: 10.

J is TRBJ2-5 and V is TRBV3-1; 7 bases align to TRBD1. Germline loops: CDR1 LGHDT, CDR2 YNNKEL (reference sequence). CDR3 length: 15 residues. V lost 3 bases and J lost 0; bases outside the gene matches: 4. The CDR3 DNA follows: TGTGCCAGCAGCCATATGGACAGGTACCAAGAGACCCAGTACTTC. Its protein is CASSHMDRYQETQYF.